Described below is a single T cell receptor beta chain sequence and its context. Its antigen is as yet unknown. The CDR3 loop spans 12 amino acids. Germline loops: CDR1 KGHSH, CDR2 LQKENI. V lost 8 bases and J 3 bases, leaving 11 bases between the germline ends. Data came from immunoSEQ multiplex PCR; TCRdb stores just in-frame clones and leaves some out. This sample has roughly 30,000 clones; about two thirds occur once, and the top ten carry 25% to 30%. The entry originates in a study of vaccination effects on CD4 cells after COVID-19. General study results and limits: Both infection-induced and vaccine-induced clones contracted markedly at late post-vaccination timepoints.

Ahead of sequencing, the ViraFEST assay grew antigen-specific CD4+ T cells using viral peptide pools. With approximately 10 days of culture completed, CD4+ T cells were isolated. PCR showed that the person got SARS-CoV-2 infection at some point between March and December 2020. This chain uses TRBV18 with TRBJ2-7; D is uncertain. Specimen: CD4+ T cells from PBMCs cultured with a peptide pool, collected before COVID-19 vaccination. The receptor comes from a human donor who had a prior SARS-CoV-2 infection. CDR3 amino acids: CASPSTNYEQYF. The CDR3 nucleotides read TGTGCCAGCCCAAGCACGAACTACGAGCAGTACTTC.